The 12 T cell receptor beta chains listed next were all sequenced from one sample in a study of T cell responses to AZD1222 COVID-19 vaccine. Sequenced by immunoSEQ multiplex PCR; TCRdb stores in-frame clones only, minus some. The table has roughly 100,000 clones, about 90% seen once. Sequenced material: peripheral blood, taken on day 0 of AZD1222 vaccination. The source of these receptors is an adult in good health.

The chain is built from TRBV6-1 and TRBJ2-1, with TRBD2 matching 14 bases. CDR1 and CDR2 (germline): MNHNS, SASEGT. CDR3 length: 17 residues. V gave up 0 bases and J gave up 7 bases; unmatched junction bases: 5. The chain's CDR3 is CASSEAPGTSGGNEQFF. In DNA, the CDR3 is TGTGCCAGCAGTGAAGCGCCGGGGACTAGCGGGGGTAATGAGCAGTTCTTC.

The J gene is TRBJ1-6, the V gene TRBV6-6; no clear D. The length of the CDR3 is 12 residues. From germline, CDR1 is MNHNY and CDR2 SVGAGI (reference sequence). V lost 5 bases to trimming and J lost 8 bases, with 7 bases between them. CDR3 nucleotide sequence: TGTGCCAGCAGTCTCATTCATTCACCCCTCCACTTT. It yields the protein CASSLIHSPLHF.

V and J are TRBV12-5 and TRBJ1-5; 7 nucleotides agree with TRBD1. Germline V gene data show CDR1 as LGHNT and CDR2 as FRNRAP. The CDR3 extends over 16 amino acids. V was clipped by 5 bases and J by 7 bases; unmatched bases: 14. DNA of the CDR3: TGTGCTAGTGGTCCCCCCGGGACAGAAAGCAGGCAGCCCCAGCATTTT. It encodes CASGPPGTESRQPQHF.

V gene TRBV6-5 combines with J gene TRBJ1-2; perhaps TRBD1 as D (5 bases). The CDR3 is made up of 12 amino acids. Trimming took off 6 bases at V and 5 bases at J, with 10 bases between the two ends. The V gene's germline CDR1 is MNHEY and CDR2 SVGAGI. As DNA, the CDR3 is TGTGCCAGCAGACCTAGACAGTATGGCTACACCTTC. Its translation is CASRPRQYGYTF.

This clone was seen only once. The chain couples TRBV19 to TRBJ2-7; tentatively, D is TRBD2 (5 bases). The germline V gene has CDR1 LNHDA and CDR2 SQIVND (reference sequence). CDR3 size: 14 residues. Trimming took off 3 bases at V and 6 bases at J, with 15 bases between the two ends. CDR3 residues: CASSMSGYSGEQYF. The CDR3 DNA is TGTGCCAGTAGTATGTCGGGGTACAGCGGCGAGCAGTACTTC.

This chain uses TRBV11-1 with TRBJ1-1; a weak D match, TRBD1 (5 bases). The germline V and J ends were trimmed by 1 base and 1 base, with 10 bases remaining between them. The V gene's germline CDR1 is SGHAT and CDR2 FQDESV (reference sequence). The CDR3 runs to 15 residues. CDR3: CASSLGDFGNTEAFF. CDR3 nucleotides: TGTGCCAGCAGCTTAGGGGACTTCGGGAACACTGAAGCTTTCTTT.

V is TRBV6-5 and J is TRBJ1-1, with 10 bases aligning to TRBD1. Germline V gene sequence: CDR1 MNHEY, CDR2 SVGAGI. V shed 6 bases and J 11 bases; nucleotides not matched to a gene: 9. The CDR3 covers 13 residues. The CDR3 sequence: CASRKGQGIFAFF. CDR3 in DNA: TGTGCCAGCAGGAAGGGACAGGGGATTTTTGCTTTCTTT.

The CDR3 spells CASSPGQETQYF. CDR3 DNA: TGTGCCAGCAGCCCGGGGCAAGAGACCCAGTACTTC. The V gene is TRBV9, the J gene TRBJ2-5; D perhaps matches TRBD2 (5 bases). This CDR3 contains 12 residues. V lost 4 bases to trimming and J lost 2 bases, with 6 bases between them. Germline values: CDR1 SGDLS, CDR2 YYNGEE.

A single count supports this clone. V gene TRBV6-2 or TRBV6-3 combines with J gene TRBJ1-2; D is possibly TRBD1 (5 bases). The V and J ends lost 6 bases and 2 bases respectively, with 13 bases between them. The CDR3 contains 14 residues. The germline gives CDR1 MNHEY, CDR2 SVGEGT. DNA for the CDR3: TGTGCCAGCAGCCGAACGTCAGGGAACTATGGCTACACCTTC. Protein: CASSRTSGNYGYTF.

This clone was recorded once. The chain links TRBV30 to TRBJ1-2, with 7 positions matching TRBD1. CDR1 is GTSNPN, CDR2 SVGIG, per germline (reference sequence). This CDR3 has 13 amino acids. With 4 bases clipped from V and 4 bases from J, the junction kept 6 bases outside the gene matches. CDR3: CAWTGTAPYGYTF. CDR3 nucleotide sequence: TGTGCCTGGACCGGGACAGCCCCCTATGGCTACACCTTC.

The chain joins TRBV11-1 to TRBJ1-2, with D perhaps TRBD1 (6 bases). The CDR3 contains 14 residues. CDR1 is SGHAT and CDR2 is FQDESV in the germline V gene (reference sequence). V lost 5 bases, J lost 2 bases, and 12 bases lay in between. DNA of the CDR3: TGTGCCAGCAGCGCCGGACAGTCCAACTATGGCTACACCTTC. It specifies CASSAGQSNYGYTF.

The chain uses TRBV19 and TRBJ2-7; no clear D. V lost 1 base and J lost 5, with 3 bases in between. Per germline, CDR1 LNHDA and CDR2 SQIVND (reference sequence). The CDR3 consists of 11 residues. In DNA form, the CDR3 reads TGTGCCAGTAGTATAGGGAACGAGCAGTACTTC. It yields the protein CASSIGNEQYF.